Each of the 8 T cell receptor beta chains below was sequenced from the same sample in a study of OX40 agonist ivuxolimab in advanced cancers. Produced via immunoSEQ multiplex PCR; TCRdb's table is partial and in-frame only. The top ten hold approximately 25% of the sample, which has over 50,000 clones, 85% to 95% seen once. Sequenced material: CD4+ or CD8+ T cells sorted from blood, taken in a trial of the OX40 agonist ivuxolimab. The origin of the receptors is an adult with an advanced solid tumor such as melanoma, head and neck, liver or kidney cancer.

This chain joins TRBV21-1 and TRBJ1-1; TRBD1, the table's D call, was not compared with the DNA. TRBV21-1 is a known pseudogene. CDR3 length: 15 amino acids. The CDR3 DNA sequence: TGTGCCAGCAGCAAAGGGCCGATGAAGAACACTGAAGCTTTCTTT. It yields the protein CASSKGPMKNTEAFF.

The gene calls are TRBV4-1 and TRBJ2-7; 15 bases fit TRBD2. The ends lost 3 bases at V and 7 bases at J; junction bases unmatched: 7. The germline CDR1 and CDR2 sequences are MGHRA and YSYEKL. The CDR3 contains 16 residues. The CDR3 region has the DNA TGCGCCAGCAGCCACGGGGCCGGACTAGCGGGAGGGGAGCAGTACTTC. Translation: CASSHGAGLAGGEQYF.

In DNA form, the CDR3 reads TGCGCCAGCAGCAATAGCGGGAGTTTTTACGAGCAGTACTTC. Translated, it gives CASSNSGSFYEQYF. This rearrangement joins TRBV4-1 to TRBJ2-7; TRBD2 aligns across 9 bases. J was trimmed by 4 bases and V by 5 bases; bases with no gene match: 6. Germline V gives CDR1 MGHRA, CDR2 YSYEKL. The CDR3 extends over 14 amino acids.

The V gene is TRBV18, the J gene TRBJ2-1; 8 bases match TRBD2. CDR1 KGHSH and CDR2 LQKENI come from the germline V gene. This CDR3 is 16 amino acids long. V lost 6 bases and J lost 0; bases outside the gene matches: 7. Here the CDR3 DNA reads TGTGCCAGCTCCGAGATAGCGGGAAACTCCTACAATGAGCAGTTCTTC. It translates to CASSEIAGNSYNEQFF.

The chain links TRBV27 to TRBJ1-2, with 12 positions matching TRBD1. This CDR3 has 16 amino acids. Trimming at V came to 6 bases and at J to 7 bases, leaving 12 bases not matched to a gene. Germline V gene sequence: CDR1 MNHEY, CDR2 SMNVEV (reference sequence). The CDR3 spells CASRPTPGTGGAGYTF. CDR3 in DNA: TGTGCCAGCAGGCCCACGCCAGGGACAGGGGGCGCTGGCTACACCTTC.

CDR3 DNA: TGCGCCAGCAGCACTAGCGGGAGGACTACCGGGGAGCTGTTTTTT. Translation: CASSTSGRTTGELFF. The chain links TRBV4-1 to TRBJ2-2; 12 bases align to TRBD2. V was pared by 5 bases and J by 5 bases, with 3 bases of the junction left unmatched. The CDR3 loop spans 15 amino acids. Germline CDR1 is MGHRA and CDR2 is YSYEKL.

The V gene is TRBV28, the J gene TRBJ2-7, with 11 bases identical to TRBD2. Per germline, CDR1 MDHEN and CDR2 SYDVKM. CDR3 length: 15 amino acids. J gave up 6 bases and V 5 bases, and 9 bases lay outside the gene matches. Written as DNA, the CDR3 is TGTGCCAGCAGTCCCCCCCTAGCGGGAGGATTCGAGCAGTACTTC. Its protein is CASSPPLAGGFEQYF. Full variable domain (missing parts from reference TRBV28 and TRBJ2-7): DVKVTQSSRYLVKRTGEKVFLECVQDMDHENMFWYRQDPGLGLRLIYFSYDVKMKEKGDIPEGYSVSREKKERFSLILESASTNQTSMYLCASSPPLAGGFEQYFGPGTRLTVT.

This clone has a single count. V usage is TRBV5-8 and J usage is TRBJ2-5; perhaps TRBD2 as D (5 bases). The CDR3 runs 13 residues. V gave up 4 bases and J gave up 5 bases, with 12 bases separating them. The germline V gene has CDR1 SGHTS and CDR2 YDEGEE. This chain's CDR3 is CASSTPPGETQYF. The CDR3 region has the DNA TGTGCCAGCAGCACTCCCCCGGGGGAGACCCAGTACTTC. The full variable domain, in which reference TRBV5-8 and TRBJ2-5 provide the parts outside the CDR3, is EAGVTQSPTHLIKTRGQQATLRCSPISGHTSVYWYQQALGLGLQFLLWYDEGEERNRGNFPPRFSGRQFPNYSSELNVNALELEDSALYLCASSTPPGETQYFGPGTRLLVL.